The clone carrying this T cell receptor (beta chain) showed up just a few times. The target antigen is unknown. Germline V lookup: CDR1 SGHVS, CDR2 FNYEAQ. Deletions cut 5 bases from V and 4 bases from J, with 15 bases between. CDR3 length equals 16 residues. It was with 60 Vbeta and 13 Jbeta primers that the PCR ran. The assay was immunoSEQ multiplex PCR, and TCRdb's table has in-frame clones only and misses some. The sample lists about 110,000 clones; about four fifths were seen once. This sample was included in a study of cytomegalovirus exposure and HLA in healthy donors. About the study: As an earlier analysis found, 150 million to 200 million T cells yielded about 120 million unique TCR beta sequences.

Findings and caveats of the study: An analysis done earlier found most TCR beta V segments productive about 90% or about 30% of the time.

V and J are TRBV7-6 and TRBJ1-6; TRBD1 might be the D (5 bases). The sequencing sample was made of PBMCs. The receptor comes from a man between 45 and 60 years old in good health and CMV-seronegative. CDR3 nucleotides: TGTGCCAGCAGCCGGGGGGGGACGACATATAATTCACCCCTCCACTTT. It codes for CASSRGGTTYNSPLHF.